This T cell receptor beta chain is from a study of cytomegalovirus exposure and HLA in healthy donors. Across the whole study: One earlier analysis, a look at 150 million to 200 million T cells, found 117 million unique TCR beta sequences.

While unrecorded immune exposures were likely, the donors were nominally healthy when sampled. The PCR used 60 Vbeta and 13 Jbeta primers. Generated by immunoSEQ multiplex PCR, the TCRdb table keeps only in-frame clones and is missing some. Of some 170,000 clones detected, approximately 72% appear once; the ten largest clones hold roughly 2.5%. Germline V gene data show CDR1 as KGHSH and CDR2 as LQKENI. The CDR3 covers 16 residues. Trimming at V came to 2 bases and at J to 3 bases, leaving 6 bases not matched to a gene. The specimen was PBMCs. The clonotype was recovered from a human donor in good health. The chain has TRBV18 and TRBJ1-2; TRBD1 agrees at 10 bases. The CDR3 spells CASSPRDRGRDYGYTF. Written as DNA, the CDR3 is TGTGCCAGCTCACCAAGGGACAGGGGACGCGACTATGGCTACACCTTC.